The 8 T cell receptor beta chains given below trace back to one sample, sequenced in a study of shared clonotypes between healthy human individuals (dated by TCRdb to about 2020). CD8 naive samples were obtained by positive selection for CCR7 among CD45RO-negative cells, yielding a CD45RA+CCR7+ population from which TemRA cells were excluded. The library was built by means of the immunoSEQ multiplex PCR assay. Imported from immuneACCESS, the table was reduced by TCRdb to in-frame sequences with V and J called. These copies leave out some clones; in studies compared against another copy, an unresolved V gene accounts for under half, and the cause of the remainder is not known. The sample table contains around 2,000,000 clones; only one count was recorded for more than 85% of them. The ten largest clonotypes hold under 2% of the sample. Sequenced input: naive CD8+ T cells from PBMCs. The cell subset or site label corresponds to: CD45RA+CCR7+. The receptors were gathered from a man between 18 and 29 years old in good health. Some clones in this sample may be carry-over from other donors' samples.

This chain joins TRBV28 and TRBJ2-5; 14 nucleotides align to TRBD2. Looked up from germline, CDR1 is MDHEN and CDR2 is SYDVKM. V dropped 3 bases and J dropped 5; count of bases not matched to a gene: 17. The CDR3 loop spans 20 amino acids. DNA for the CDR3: TGTGCCAGCAGTTTCTCCGCATTGACTAGCGGGAGGGTTTTCTCGGAGACCCAGTACTTC. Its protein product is CASSFSALTSGRVFSETQYF.

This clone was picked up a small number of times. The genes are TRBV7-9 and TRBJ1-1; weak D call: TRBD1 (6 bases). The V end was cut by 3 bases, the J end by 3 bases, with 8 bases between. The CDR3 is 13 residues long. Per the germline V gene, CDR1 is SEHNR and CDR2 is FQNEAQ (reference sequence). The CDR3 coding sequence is TGTGCCAGCAGCTTTCCAGGGGACACTGAAGCTTTCTTT. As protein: CASSFPGDTEAFF.

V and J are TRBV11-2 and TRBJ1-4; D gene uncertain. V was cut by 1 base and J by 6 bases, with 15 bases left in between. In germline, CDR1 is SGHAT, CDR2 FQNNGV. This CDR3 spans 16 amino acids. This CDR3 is CASSLGVRVWDEKLFF. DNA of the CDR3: TGTGCCAGCAGCTTAGGGGTCCGAGTTTGGGATGAAAAACTGTTTTTT.

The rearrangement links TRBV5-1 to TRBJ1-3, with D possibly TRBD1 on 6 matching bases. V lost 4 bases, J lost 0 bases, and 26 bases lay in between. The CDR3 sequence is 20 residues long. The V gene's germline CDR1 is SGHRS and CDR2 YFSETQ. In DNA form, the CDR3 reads TGCGCCAGCAGCCAGGGACAAGGAGAGAGTTACGTTCACTCTGGAAACACCATATATTTT. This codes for CASSQGQGESYVHSGNTIYF.

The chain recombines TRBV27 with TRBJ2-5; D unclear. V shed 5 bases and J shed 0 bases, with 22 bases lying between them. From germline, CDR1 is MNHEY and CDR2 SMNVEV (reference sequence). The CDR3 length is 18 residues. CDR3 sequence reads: CASSPWPTILFDQETQYF. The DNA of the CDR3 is TGTGCCAGCAGTCCCTGGCCCACGATACTCTTTGACCAAGAGACCCAGTACTTC.

CDR3 DNA sequence: TGTGCCAGCAGTAACCCGGTGGAGGGGATCTATGGCTACACCTTC. It codes for CASSNPVEGIYGYTF. The chain links TRBV6-5 to TRBJ1-2; the D gene is possibly TRBD1 (5 bases). Germline CDR1 and CDR2: MNHEY and SVGAGI. The CDR3 runs 15 residues. V was shortened by 5 bases and J by 4 bases, with 17 bases between the two germline ends.

CDR3 in DNA: TGTGCCAGCAGGCCTCGGACAGGTAACTCCTACGAGCAGTACTTC. It encodes CASRPRTGNSYEQYF. V gene TRBV6-6 combines with J gene TRBJ2-7, with 7 bases matching TRBD1. V lost 6 bases, J lost 0 bases, and 8 bases stayed unmatched. Looked up from germline, CDR1 is MNHNY and CDR2 is SVGAGI (reference sequence). The CDR3 runs 15 residues.

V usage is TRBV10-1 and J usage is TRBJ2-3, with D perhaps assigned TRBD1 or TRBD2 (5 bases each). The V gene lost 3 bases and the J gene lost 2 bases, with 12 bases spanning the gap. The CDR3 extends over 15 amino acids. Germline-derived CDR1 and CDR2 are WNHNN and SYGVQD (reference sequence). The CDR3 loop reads CASSDRDPATDTQYF. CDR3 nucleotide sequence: TGCGCCAGCAGTGACCGGGACCCGGCCACAGATACGCAGTATTTT.